This T cell receptor (beta chain) was observed in a study of OX40 agonist ivuxolimab in advanced cancers. The overall study: Cancers in dose escalation were hepatocellular, melanoma, renal cell and head and neck. Patients were roughly 83% male with ages roughly 23 to 79, mean about 60.

This CDR3 comprises 15 residues. The germline V and J ends were trimmed by 6 bases and 1 base, with 10 bases remaining between them. CDR1 and CDR2 from the germline V gene are SNHLY and FYNNEI. Blood sampling was done at baseline, cycle 4 day 1, and cycle 7 day 1. Study-level results: The study found that CD8+ T cells averaged more expanded clones than CD4+.

Note on this clone: What it recognizes is unknown.

TCRdb's table, derived via immunoSEQ multiplex PCR, lists solely in-frame clones and lacks some. The table has over 100,000 clones, 75% to 90% seen once. This receptor was taken from an adult with an advanced solid tumor such as melanoma, head and neck, liver or kidney cancer. Specimen: CD4+ or CD8+ T cells sorted from blood, collected in a trial of the OX40 agonist ivuxolimab. This rearrangement joins TRBV2 to TRBJ2-6; no definite D call. CDR3 DNA: TGTGCCAGCAGCAAAAGGTCTTCTGGGGCCAACGTCCTGACTTTC. Residues: CASSKRSSGANVLTF.